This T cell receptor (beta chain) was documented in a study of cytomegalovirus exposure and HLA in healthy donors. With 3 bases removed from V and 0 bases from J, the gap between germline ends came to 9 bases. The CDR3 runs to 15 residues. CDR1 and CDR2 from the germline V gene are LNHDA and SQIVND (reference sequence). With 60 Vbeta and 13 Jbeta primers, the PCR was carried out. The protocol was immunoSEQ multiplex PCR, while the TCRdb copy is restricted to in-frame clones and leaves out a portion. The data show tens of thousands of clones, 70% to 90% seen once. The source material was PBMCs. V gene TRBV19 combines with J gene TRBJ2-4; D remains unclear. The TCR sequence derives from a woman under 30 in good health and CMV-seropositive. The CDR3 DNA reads TGTGCCAGTAGTATTCTACCCTTAGCCAAAAACATTCAGTACTTC. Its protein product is CASSILPLAKNIQYF.